These 21 T cell receptor beta chains originate from one sample sequenced in a study of cytomegalovirus exposure and HLA in healthy donors. PCR was performed using 60 Vbeta and 13 Jbeta primers. Measured with immunoSEQ multiplex PCR; TCRdb has only the in-frame clones, and not every one. This table has 130,000 or so clones, about two thirds appearing once. Sample: PBMCs. These receptors originate from a middle-aged man in good health and CMV-seropositive.

The J gene is TRBJ1-2, the V gene TRBV10-3; D not certain. Germline V lookup: CDR1 ENHRY, CDR2 SYGVKD. V dropped 6 bases and J dropped 2 bases, with 13 bases sitting between them. The CDR3 loop spans 14 amino acids. This CDR3 is CAIRGDSGNYGYTF. In DNA form, the CDR3 reads TGTGCCATCAGGGGAGATTCAGGAAACTATGGCTACACCTTC.

The chain couples TRBV16 to TRBJ2-5; 9 bases map to TRBD1. Germline V CDR1 and CDR2: KGHSY, FQNENV. J lost 4 bases, V lost 3 bases, and 9 bases had no gene match. The CDR3 is 16 residues long. The CDR3 reads CASSQRTGVVGETQYF. DNA of the CDR3: TGTGCCAGCAGCCAGAGGACAGGGGTGGTCGGAGAGACCCAGTACTTC.

This chain uses TRBV27 with TRBJ1-1; D is possibly TRBD1 (5 bases). The V gene lost 3 bases and the J gene lost 4 bases, with 12 bases spanning the gap. The CDR3 totals 14 residues. Germline V CDR1 and CDR2: MNHEY, SMNVEV (reference sequence). CDR3: CASSFGGGSTEAFF. CDR3 coding DNA: TGTGCCAGCAGTTTTGGGGGAGGGAGCACTGAAGCTTTCTTT.

The V and J genes are TRBV29-1 and TRBJ1-1; D not resolved. Germline CDR1 reads SQVTM; CDR2 reads ANQGSEA. Trimming stripped 7 bases from V and 0 bases from J, with 12 bases between. The CDR3 runs to 13 residues. DNA of the CDR3: TGCAGCGCCGGGAGGGAGTTGAACACTGAAGCTTTCTTT. Amino acid sequence: CSAGRELNTEAFF.

The J gene is TRBJ1-5, the V gene TRBV19, with D tentatively TRBD1 (5 bases). There are 15 residues in the CDR3. Germline assignment: CDR1 LNHDA and CDR2 SQIVND (reference sequence). V lost 3 bases, J lost 2 bases, and 11 bases lay in between. CDR3 loop: CASSMSREGNQPQHF. The CDR3 coding sequence is TGTGCCAGTAGTATGAGCAGGGAGGGCAATCAGCCCCAGCATTTT. The complete variable domain, with remaining parts taken from reference TRBV19 and TRBJ1-5, reads DGGITQSPKYLFRKEGQNVTLSCEQNLNHDAMYWYRQDPGQGLRLIYYSQIVNDFQKGDIAEGYSVSREKKESFPLTVTSAQKNPTAFYLCASSMSREGNQPQHFGDGTRLSIL.

V is TRBV21-1 and J is TRBJ2-3; the table names TRBD2, a call not compared with the DNA. TRBV21-1 is deemed a pseudogene. CDR3 length: 18 amino acids. This CDR3 is CASSKGGVPAASTDTQYF. The CDR3 DNA is TGTGCCAGCAGCAAAGGTGGGGTCCCAGCGGCTAGCACAGATACGCAGTATTTT.

The genes are TRBV10-2 and TRBJ2-1; TRBD1 matches 8 bases. The CDR3 runs to 14 residues. V dropped 6 bases and J dropped 9; count of bases not matched to a gene: 10. Germline V gene data show CDR1 as WSHSY and CDR2 as SAAADI. CDR3: CASRRDRTLGEQFF. CDR3 DNA sequence: TGCGCCAGCAGACGGGACAGGACCTTGGGTGAGCAGTTCTTC.

A remark on this clone: At one boundary the junction diverges from the germline segment, which might be a read error. V gene TRBV30 combines with J gene TRBJ1-1, with 7 bases that match TRBD1. The germline CDR1 and CDR2 sequences are GTSNPN and SVGIG (reference sequence). This CDR3 has 10 amino acids. The CDR3 is CAWSASGQQF. The CDR3 bases are TGTGCCTGGAGTGCCTCGGGACAGCAGTTT. The complete variable domain, with remaining parts taken from reference TRBV30 and TRBJ1-1, reads SQTIHQWPATLVQPVGSPLSLECTVEGTSNPNLYWYRQAAGRGLQLLFYSVGIGQISSEVPQNLSASRPQDRQFILSSKKLLLSDSGFYLCAWSASGQQFGQGTRLTVV.

The chain links TRBV5-1 to TRBJ2-2; D ambiguous. The germline V and J ends were trimmed by 5 bases and 4 bases, with 9 bases remaining between them. Germline CDR1 and CDR2: SGHRS and YFSETQ. The CDR3 has 13 amino acids. This CDR3 reads CASSVFVTGELFF. CDR3 nucleotide sequence: TGCGCCAGCAGTGTCTTCGTCACCGGGGAGCTGTTTTTT.

V and J are TRBV7-9 and TRBJ2-7; 7 nucleotides agree with TRBD1. CDR3 length equals 15 residues. Germline loops: CDR1 SEHNR, CDR2 FQNEAQ (reference sequence). Unmatched junction bases numbered 3, after V lost 0 bases and J lost 1 base. The CDR3 bases are TGTGCCAGCAGCTTAGCGGGACAGCCGTCCTACGAGCAGTACTTC. It is translated as CASSLAGQPSYEQYF.

This chain joins TRBV25-1 and TRBJ1-6, with D perhaps matching TRBD1 (6 bases). The CDR3 runs 15 residues. V dropped 6 bases and J dropped 6 bases, with 15 bases sitting between them. Germline V gene data show CDR1 as MGHDK and CDR2 as SYGVNS. The CDR3 loop is CASSALEQGNSPLHF. The CDR3 DNA reads as TGTGCCAGCAGCGCCTTGGAACAGGGTAATTCACCCCTCCACTTT.

This clone has just one count. The genes are TRBV5-4 and TRBJ1-2; 10 nucleotides align to TRBD1. This CDR3 has 15 amino acids. V shed 0 bases and J 8 bases; nucleotides not matched to a gene: 7. CDR1 is SGHNT, CDR2 YYREEE, per germline (reference sequence). CDR3 bases: TGTGCCAGCAGCTTGGCCCGACAGGGGGCTCGAGGCTACACCTTC. Amino acid sequence: CASSLARQGARGYTF.

The chain recombines TRBV4-2 with TRBJ1-6; D gene unclear. There are 14 residues in the CDR3. Germline values: CDR1 LGHNA, CDR2 YNFKEQ. The ends were cut back, 0 bases at V and 7 bases at J, with 7 bases in the middle. In nucleotides, the CDR3 is TGTGCCAGCAGCCAAGATTTATCCAATTCACCCCTCCACTTT. This sequence encodes CASSQDLSNSPLHF.

The gene calls are TRBV4-2 and TRBJ2-7; 9 positions match TRBD2. V dropped 4 bases and J dropped 3; count of bases not matched to a gene: 10. This CDR3 comprises 16 residues. Germline lookup yields CDR1 LGHNA and CDR2 YNFKEQ. The CDR3 loop is CASSLFSGSPYYEQYF. CDR3 in DNA: TGTGCCAGCAGCCTCTTTAGCGGGAGCCCCTACTACGAGCAGTACTTC.

The V call is TRBV9, the J call TRBJ2-7; D unresolved. Trimming cost V 0 bases and J 0 bases, with 7 bases left between them. CDR1 is SGDLS, CDR2 YYNGEE, per germline. The CDR3 covers 14 residues. CDR3 in amino acids: CASSVGQDSYEQYF. The CDR3 bases are TGTGCCAGCAGCGTAGGGCAGGACTCCTACGAGCAGTACTTC. Combining the CDR3 with reference TRBV9 and TRBJ2-7 gives the whole variable domain DSGVTQTPKHLITATGQRVTLRCSPRSGDLSVYWYQQSLDQGLQFLIQYYNGEERAKGNILERFSAQQFPDLHSELNLSSLELGDSALYFCASSVGQDSYEQYFGPGTRLTVT.

The gene calls are TRBV6-1 and TRBJ1-6, with a possible D match to TRBD1 (6 bases). The CDR3 has 15 amino acids. The germline V and J ends were trimmed by 2 bases and 7 bases, with 12 bases remaining between them. Germline CDR1 reads MNHNS; CDR2 reads SASEGT. The CDR3 DNA sequence: TGTGCCAGCAGTGAATCCCCCACAGGGAATTCACCCCTCCACTTT. Translation gives CASSESPTGNSPLHF.

This clone has just a few counts. The chain uses TRBV6-1 and TRBJ1-1; D ambiguous. Per germline, CDR1 MNHNS and CDR2 SASEGT. V was pared by 0 bases and J by 1 base, with 3 bases between. This CDR3 has 13 amino acids. In DNA, the CDR3 is TGTGCCAGCAGTGAAGCCCGGAACACTGAAGCTTTCTTT. It is translated as CASSEARNTEAFF.

This clone showed up just once. The V and J genes are TRBV27 and TRBJ1-6; D ambiguous. The V gene's germline CDR1 is MNHEY and CDR2 SMNVEV (reference sequence). The CDR3 totals 15 residues. Deletions cut 6 bases from V and 0 bases from J, with 9 bases between. CDR3 sequence reads: CASRDKSSYNSPLHF. CDR3 nucleotide sequence: TGTGCCAGCAGAGACAAGAGCTCCTATAATTCACCCCTCCACTTT.

Only a few counts were recorded for this clone. The sample carries other DNA sequences with the same CDR3. This chain connects TRBV7-9 to TRBJ1-2, with TRBD1 identical over 8 bases. Germline-derived CDR1 and CDR2 are SEHNR and FQNEAQ (reference sequence). The CDR3 extends over 13 amino acids. With V trimmed by 5 bases and J by 4 bases, 3 bases remained unmatched. DNA for the CDR3: TGTGCCAGCAGCCCCGGGACAGGCTATGGCTACACCTTC. This codes for CASSPGTGYGYTF.

The gene calls are TRBV7-9 and TRBJ2-7, with TRBD1 matching 8 bases. The ends lost 4 bases at V and 4 bases at J; junction bases unmatched: 6. Germline CDR1 is SEHNR and CDR2 is FQNEAQ (reference sequence). This CDR3 is built from 14 residues. The CDR3 spells CASSSRTGKYEQYF. As DNA, the CDR3 is TGTGCCAGCAGCTCCCGGACAGGGAAATACGAGCAGTACTTC.

This clone was counted only a few times. The V call is TRBV21-1, the J call TRBJ2-7; the table's D call TRBD2 went unverified against the DNA. TRBV21-1 corresponds to a pseudogene. CDR3 length: 17 residues. This CDR3 reads CASSKAPQTSESYEQYF. As DNA, the CDR3 is TGTGCCAGCAGCAAAGCGCCTCAGACTAGCGAGTCCTACGAGCAGTACTTC.